This T cell receptor beta chain was found in a study of blood T cell repertoires in COVID-19. The table came from immunoSEQ multiplex PCR; TCRdb's copy has only in-frame clones and leaves some out. Of 80,000 to 100,000 clones listed, about 89% were seen once; the top ten hold under 13%. This CDR3 has 12 amino acids. In germline, CDR1 is SGHNT, CDR2 YYREEE (reference sequence). V shed 0 bases and J shed 3 bases, with 4 bases lying between them. Concerning this clone: The sample contains more than one DNA sequence encoding this CDR3.

The material sequenced was peripheral blood. This chain links TRBV5-4 with TRBJ2-7; D is undetermined. The clonotype comes from a man between 50 and 59 years old with acute or convalescent COVID-19. CDR3 in DNA: TGTGCCAGCAGCTTGGGCGGCTACGAGCAGTACTTC. Translated, it gives CASSLGGYEQYF. Looking up the rest from reference TRBV5-4 and TRBJ2-7 gives the full variable domain: ETGVTQSPTHLIKTRGQQVTLRCSSQSGHNTVSWYQQALGQGPQFIFQYYREEENGRGNFPPRFSGLQFPNYSSELNVNALELDDSALYLCASSLGGYEQYFGPGTRLTVT.